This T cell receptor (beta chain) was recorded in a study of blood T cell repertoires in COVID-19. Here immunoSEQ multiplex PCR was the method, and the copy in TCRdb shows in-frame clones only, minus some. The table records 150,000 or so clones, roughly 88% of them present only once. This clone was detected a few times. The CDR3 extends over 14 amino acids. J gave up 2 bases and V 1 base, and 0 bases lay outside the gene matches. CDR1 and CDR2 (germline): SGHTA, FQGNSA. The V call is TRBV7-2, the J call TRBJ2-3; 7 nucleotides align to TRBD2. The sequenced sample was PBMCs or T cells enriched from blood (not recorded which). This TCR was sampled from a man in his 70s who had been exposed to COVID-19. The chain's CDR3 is CASSLGLATDTQYF. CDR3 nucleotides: TGTGCCAGCAGCTTAGGACTAGCCACAGATACGCAGTATTTT.